This record covers a single T cell receptor beta chain. Its antigen is unknown. The data originate from a study of radiotherapy plus CTLA-4 blockade in lung cancer. Study at large: Across the patients, objective responses occurred in approximately 19%, and disease control in about 29%. Points from the study as a whole: How blood T cell clones changed early, along with interferon-beta, reportedly forecast response best.

Germline-derived CDR1 and CDR2 are LNHDA and SQIVND (reference sequence). The length of the CDR3 is 15 residues. V was clipped by 1 base and J by 2 bases, with 11 bases between them. Clones were read by immunoSEQ multiplex PCR, and TCRdb kept only the in-frame ones, dropping some. The sample lists 43,000 or so clones, almost 65% occurring once. With ipilimumab providing CTLA-4 blockade, focal radiation was administered to patients who had chemo-refractory metastatic non-small-cell lung cancer. The sequence derives from a human donor with non-small cell lung cancer who had a partial response to radiotherapy plus ipilimumab. Sequenced material: peripheral blood, taken from a patient treated with radiotherapy plus ipilimumab. This chain connects TRBV19 to TRBJ2-5; possibly TRBD1 for D (6 bases). The CDR3 protein is CASSIGGHFQETQYF. For the CDR3, the DNA is TGTGCCAGTAGTATAGGGGGACATTTTCAAGAGACCCAGTACTTC.